This TCR beta chain was identified during a study of T cell responses to AZD1222 COVID-19 vaccine. Overall study: Researchers grouped second doses given at about 4 or about 12 weeks into one pool.

There are 12 residues in the CDR3. CDR1 SEHNR and CDR2 FQNEAQ come from the germline V gene (reference sequence). Trimming removed 5 bases from V and 5 bases from J, with 7 bases in between. Only in-frame clones appear in the TCRdb table, and some are missing; sequencing was by immunoSEQ multiplex PCR. The table shows over 100,000 clones, with around 89% occurring only once. To note about this clone: Its antigen is undetermined.

Study-wide findings and caveats: Variant regions that are unmutated are reportedly the target of nearly half of spike-specific TCRs.

This receptor was taken from an adult in good health. The V gene is TRBV7-9, the J gene TRBJ2-1; D remains unclear. The sample here was peripheral blood, taken on day 0 of AZD1222 vaccination. The CDR3 coding sequence is TGTGCCAGCAGCCCCTGGGACAATGAGCAGTTCTTC. Protein sequence: CASSPWDNEQFF.